The next 22 T cell receptor beta chains were all read from a single sample in a study of T cell responses to AZD1222 COVID-19 vaccine listed by TCRdb under 2021. Library creation used the immunoSEQ multiplex PCR assay. The clones in this table, taken by TCRdb from immuneACCESS, are in-frame only. Not every clone is retained; where verified, under half of the shortfall comes from an unresolved V gene, and the cause of the rest is unknown. This sample holds about 160,000 clones; 91% were observed only once. Clones ranked in the top ten supply 1.9% of the sample. The meaning of the sample's time point label: baseline before first vaccination. The sequencing here drew on peripheral blood, taken on day 0 of AZD1222 vaccination. The receptors originated from an adult in good health.

This chain connects TRBV10-3 to TRBJ2-7, with D maybe TRBD2 (5 bases). The CDR3 has 13 amino acids. Trimming left V 4 bases short and J 7 bases short, with 14 bases between. In germline, CDR1 is ENHRY, CDR2 SYGVKD. CDR3 region: CAISADTSGEQYF. CDR3 in DNA: TGTGCCATCAGTGCAGATACTAGTGGGGAGCAGTACTTC.

Written as DNA, the CDR3 is TGTGCCAGCTCACAGGCGGTCGAAGAACTGTTTTTT. Residues: CASSQAVEELFF. This rearrangement joins TRBV18 to TRBJ1-4; D not resolved. Germline V gene lookup returns CDR1 KGHSH and CDR2 LQKENI. Trimming pared 4 bases from V and 12 bases from J, leaving 12 bases between. This CDR3 region has 12 residues.

Only a few counts were recorded for this clone. This chain uses TRBV10-1 with TRBJ2-3; D gene unclear. CDR1 is WNHNN, CDR2 SYGVQD, per germline (reference sequence). The length of the CDR3 is 14 residues. V was cut by 0 bases and J by 2 bases, with 6 bases left in between. CDR3 nucleotide sequence: TGCGCCAGCAGTGAGTCGGTCTACACAGATACGCAGTATTTT. It codes for CASSESVYTDTQYF.

The rearrangement joins TRBV19 to TRBJ1-2; the match to TRBD1 covers 9 bases. J lost 3 bases, V lost 7 bases, and 6 bases had no gene match. From germline, CDR1 is LNHDA and CDR2 SQIVND (reference sequence). The CDR3 is 14 residues long. The CDR3 bases are TGTGCCAGTACCCTGGACAGGGGTGACTATGGCTACACCTTC. Protein sequence: CASTLDRGDYGYTF.

The rearrangement uses TRBV6-5 and TRBJ1-1, with D tentatively TRBD1 (6 bases). The CDR3 is made up of 13 amino acids. Germline-derived CDR1 and CDR2 are MNHEY and SVGAGI. V lost 6 bases and J 0 bases, leaving 8 bases between the germline ends. The CDR3 loop is CASRHRVNTEAFF. The CDR3, as DNA: TGTGCCAGCAGGCACAGGGTGAACACTGAAGCTTTCTTT.

This chain connects TRBV4-3 to TRBJ2-7; maybe TRBD2 (5 bases). The CDR3 runs to 15 residues. Germline V CDR1 and CDR2: LGHNA, YSLEER. Deletions cut 0 bases from V and 3 bases from J, with 12 bases between. This chain's CDR3 is CASSQEVSRVYEQYF. CDR3 nucleotide sequence: TGCGCCAGCAGCCAAGAAGTGTCGAGGGTCTACGAGCAGTACTTC.

V gene TRBV11-2 combines with J gene TRBJ2-1; the match to TRBD1 covers 8 bases. The junction had 6 bases not matched to a gene; V was cut back by 1 base and J by 4 bases. CDR3 length equals 16 residues. CDR1 and CDR2 from the germline V gene are SGHAT and FQNNGV. DNA of the CDR3: TGTGCCAGCAGCTTAGGGGCAGGGGGCGCGTACAATGAGCAGTTCTTC. Translating gives CASSLGAGGAYNEQFF.

This rearrangement joins TRBV28 to TRBJ1-4; D unresolved. CDR1 is MDHEN and CDR2 is SYDVKM in the germline V gene. Trimming removed 6 bases from V and 5 bases from J, with 19 bases in between. The CDR3 is made up of 16 amino acids. The CDR3 region is CASSRRSWRQNEKLFF. The CDR3 DNA sequence: TGTGCCAGCAGCAGAAGATCGTGGAGGCAAAATGAAAAACTGTTTTTT.

This clone was counted only a few times. The chain uses TRBV9 and TRBJ1-3; no reliable D call. Trimming took 0 bases from V and 6 from J, leaving 13 bases between them. The CDR3 has 15 amino acids. CDR1 is SGDLS, CDR2 YYNGEE, per germline. Here the CDR3 DNA reads TGTGCCAGCAGCGTAGACGGTGGGAGTGAAAACACCATATATTTT. It translates to CASSVDGGSENTIYF.

This rearrangement joins TRBV7-9 to TRBJ1-1; no clear D gene. This CDR3 has 12 residues. Germline V CDR1 and CDR2: SEHNR, FQNEAQ (reference sequence). V gave up 5 bases and J gave up 8 bases, with 12 bases separating them. This chain's CDR3 is CASSMAGWEAFF. The CDR3 coding sequence is TGTGCCAGCAGCATGGCGGGATGGGAAGCTTTCTTT.

The chain employs TRBV7-9 and TRBJ1-3; TRBD1 matches at 9 bases. V was clipped by 6 bases and J by 4 bases; unmatched bases: 4. The CDR3 covers 14 residues. Germline loops: CDR1 SEHNR, CDR2 FQNEAQ (reference sequence). The chain's CDR3 is CASSLGQGGNTIYF. Written as DNA, the CDR3 is TGTGCCAGCAGTTTGGGACAGGGAGGAAACACCATATATTTT.

V gene TRBV7-2 combines with J gene TRBJ2-3, with 9 bases matching TRBD2. This CDR3 comprises 17 residues. The V gene end was trimmed by 5 bases and the J gene end by 5 bases; junction bases not matched to a gene: 14. Germline lookup yields CDR1 SGHTA and CDR2 FQGNSA. As DNA, the CDR3 is TGTGCCAGCAGCCAATTCGTAGCGGGAGTAGGCCAAGATACGCAGTATTTT. Encoded protein: CASSQFVAGVGQDTQYF.

V usage is TRBV2 and J usage is TRBJ1-6, with 10 bases that match TRBD1. Losses at the gene ends were 5 bases for V and 8 bases for J; bases not matched to a gene: 9. The CDR3 length is 16 residues. The germline CDR1 and CDR2 sequences are SNHLY and FYNNEI. The CDR3 sequence is CASSPTRDRGDSPLHF. The CDR3 DNA sequence: TGTGCCAGCAGTCCCACCCGGGACAGGGGAGATTCACCCCTCCACTTT.

The gene calls are TRBV6-5 and TRBJ2-7, with 7 bases aligning to TRBD1. Per the germline V gene, CDR1 is MNHEY and CDR2 is SVGAGI. The V segment lost 7 bases and the J segment 5 bases; nucleotides outside the gene matches: 8. There are 13 residues in the CDR3. The CDR3 region has the DNA TGTGCCAGCACTGGACAGGCCAACCACGAGCAGTACTTC. This translates into CASTGQANHEQYF.

This sequence joins TRBV19 and TRBJ1-4; D possibly corresponds to TRBD1 (6 bases). This CDR3 is built from 16 residues. V lost 5 bases, J lost 8 bases, and 21 bases lay in between. Germline CDR1 reads LNHDA; CDR2 reads SQIVND (reference sequence). The CDR3 sequence: CASSDSGTSGREKLFF. CDR3 DNA sequence: TGTGCCAGTAGTGACAGCGGGACATCGGGTAGAGAAAAACTGTTTTTT.

V is TRBV7-2 and J is TRBJ2-1; D remains ambiguous. The V gene lost 5 bases and the J gene lost 2 bases, with 4 bases spanning the gap. The CDR3 is 12 amino acids. Germline V gene data show CDR1 as SGHTA and CDR2 as FQGNSA. The CDR3 loop reads CASSQTYNEQFF. The CDR3 DNA reads as TGTGCCAGCAGCCAAACCTACAATGAGCAGTTCTTC.

This clone was seen just once. The chain employs TRBV10-1 and TRBJ2-3; 7 nucleotides match TRBD1. The CDR3 extends over 16 amino acids. Trimming at V came to 2 bases and at J to 1 base, leaving 6 bases not matched to a gene. The V gene's germline CDR1 is WNHNN and CDR2 SYGVQD (reference sequence). CDR3 bases: TGCGCCAGCAGTGAGCCCGGGACAGTGGGCACAGATACGCAGTATTTT. This sequence encodes CASSEPGTVGTDTQYF.

V gene TRBV5-1 combines with J gene TRBJ2-7, with a tentative D call TRBD1 (5 bases). This CDR3 has 15 residues. With 4 bases removed from V and 0 bases from J, the gap between germline ends came to 14 bases. Per germline, CDR1 SGHRS and CDR2 YFSETQ. CDR3 amino acids: CASSPGAQVSYEQYF. The CDR3 nucleotides are TGCGCCAGCAGCCCAGGAGCACAGGTCTCCTACGAGCAGTACTTC.

The chain recombines TRBV27 with TRBJ2-1, with D perhaps TRBD1 (6 bases). V lost 6 bases to trimming and J lost 2 bases, with 17 bases between them. CDR1 and CDR2 from the germline V gene are MNHEY and SMNVEV (reference sequence). This CDR3 spans 16 amino acids. CDR3: CASRTVPGTPYNEQFF. The DNA for the CDR3 is TGTGCCAGCAGAACTGTTCCCGGGACACCCTACAATGAGCAGTTCTTC.

The V and J genes are TRBV29-1 and TRBJ1-3, with a tentative D call TRBD1 (5 bases). The CDR3 sequence is 16 residues long. Trimming took off 4 bases at V and 0 bases at J, with 16 bases between the two ends. Germline V CDR1 and CDR2: SQVTM, ANQGSEA. The chain's CDR3 is CSVGFGGPSSGNTIYF. CDR3 in DNA: TGCAGCGTTGGGTTTGGGGGTCCCAGCTCTGGAAACACCATATATTTT. Using reference TRBV29-1 and TRBJ1-3 for the parts outside the CDR3, the full variable domain is SAVISQKPSRDICQRGTSLTIQCQVDSQVTMMFWYRQQPGQSLTLIATANQGSEATYESGFVIDKFPISRPNLTFSTLTVSNMSPEDSSIYLCSVGFGGPSSGNTIYFGEGSWLTVV.

The chain links TRBV2 to TRBJ2-7, with no clear D. The CDR3 is 12 residues long. Between the trimmed V and J ends, which lost 4 bases and 3 bases, there was a span of 7 bases. Per the germline V gene, CDR1 is SNHLY and CDR2 is FYNNEI. CDR3 sequence reads: CASSGRHYEQYF. In DNA, the CDR3 is TGTGCCAGCAGTGGGCGTCACTACGAGCAGTACTTC.

The gene calls are TRBV7-8 and TRBJ2-1, with a tentative D call TRBD1 (6 bases). Deletions cut 5 bases from V and 5 bases from J, with 16 bases between. Germline V gene lookup returns CDR1 SGHVS and CDR2 FQNEAQ. This CDR3 is 15 amino acids long. In DNA, the CDR3 is TGTGCCAGCAGCAAAAGGGGACAAGCCCACAATGAGCAGTTCTTC. Protein: CASSKRGQAHNEQFF.